These T cell receptor beta chains were read from a single sample in a study of T cell responses to AZD1222 COVID-19 vaccine. Method: immunoSEQ multiplex PCR; TCRdb's copy keeps in-frame clones and lacks some. Found here are some 97,000 clones, about nine tenths of them singletons; the top ten hold 1.5% to 2%. The sequences come from peripheral blood, collected on day 0 of AZD1222 vaccination. The receptors shown here come from an adult in good health. Both conserved end residues are part of each CDR3. A D gene is named only where the DNA matches it firmly. Clone size, where shown, is once, few, many, or a class for clones that have expanded.

d_gene: .; j_gene: TRBJ1-1; abundance: .; v_gene: TRBV2; CDR3nt: TGTGCCAGCAGTGAAGCGCTTGAGGCTATGAACACTGAAGCTTTCTTT; CDR3aa: CASSEALEAMNTEAFF
d_gene: TRBD1; j_gene: TRBJ2-7; abundance: .; v_gene: TRBV7-9; CDR3nt: TGTGCCAGCAGCTTCACAGGGGCCTACGAGCAGTACTTC; CDR3aa: CASSFTGAYEQYF
d_gene: .; j_gene: TRBJ2-7; abundance: .; v_gene: TRBV28; CDR3nt: TGTGCCAGCAGTCGATCGCCCGGTATCTACGAGCAGTACTTC; CDR3aa: CASSRSPGIYEQYF
d_gene: .; j_gene: TRBJ1-6; abundance: .; v_gene: TRBV3-1/TRBV3-2; CDR3nt: TGTGCCAGCAGCCGAACAGGGAATGATTCACCCCTCCACTTT; CDR3aa: CASSRTGNDSPLHF
d_gene: TRBD1; j_gene: TRBJ1-1; abundance: once; v_gene: TRBV5-1; CDR3nt: TGCGCCAGCAGCCCTGGACAGGGGCGCACTGAAGCTTTCTTT; CDR3aa: CASSPGQGRTEAFF
d_gene: TRBD1; j_gene: TRBJ1-2; abundance: .; v_gene: TRBV3-1/TRBV3-2; CDR3nt: TGTGCCAGCAGCCTTGAACAGGGGCCTTACTATGGCTACACCTTC; CDR3aa: CASSLEQGPYYGYTF
d_gene: .; j_gene: TRBJ1-1; abundance: .; v_gene: TRBV18; CDR3nt: TGTGCCAGCTCGCAAGGATCAGGTGGCGACACTGAAGCTTTCTTT; CDR3aa: CASSQGSGGDTEAFF
d_gene: .; j_gene: TRBJ2-3; abundance: once; v_gene: TRBV5-1; CDR3nt: TGCGCCAGCAGCTTGGCCTTCTCGCCCCAGGGAGATCCGCAGTATTTT; CDR3aa: CASSLAFSPQGDPQYF
d_gene: .; j_gene: TRBJ1-3; abundance: .; v_gene: TRBV28; CDR3nt: TGTGCCAGCGGCTCACAGGGAGGAAACACCATATATTTT; CDR3aa: CASGSQGGNTIYF
d_gene: .; j_gene: TRBJ1-1; abundance: .; v_gene: TRBV9; CDR3nt: TGTGCCAGCAGCGTAGATCCCAGAATCTCGACCGAAGCTTTCTTT; CDR3aa: CASSVDPRISTEAFF
d_gene: TRBD1; j_gene: TRBJ1-2; abundance: .; v_gene: TRBV6-1; CDR3nt: TGTGCCAGCAGGGAAACGGGACAGGGGAGATGGTATGAGAACTATGGCTACACCTTC; CDR3aa: CASRETGQGRWYENYGYTF